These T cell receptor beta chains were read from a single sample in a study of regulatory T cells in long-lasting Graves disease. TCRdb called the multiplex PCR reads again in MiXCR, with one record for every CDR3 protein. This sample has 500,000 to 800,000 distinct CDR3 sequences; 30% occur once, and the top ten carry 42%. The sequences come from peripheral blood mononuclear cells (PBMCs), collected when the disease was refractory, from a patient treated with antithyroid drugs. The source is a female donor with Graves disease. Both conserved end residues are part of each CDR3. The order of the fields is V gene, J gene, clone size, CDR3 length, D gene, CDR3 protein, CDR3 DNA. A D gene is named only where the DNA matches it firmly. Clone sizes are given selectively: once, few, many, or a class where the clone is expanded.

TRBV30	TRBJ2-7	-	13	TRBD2	CAWSVGGRAGQYF	TGTGCCTGGAGTGTCGGAGGGAGGGCCGGGCAGTACTTC
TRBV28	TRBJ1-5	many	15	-	CASSLSGASNQPQHF	TGTGCCAGCAGTTTATCCGGGGCCAGCAATCAGCCCCAGCATTTT
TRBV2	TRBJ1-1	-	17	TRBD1	CASRVSGTGGPDTEAFF	TGTGCCAGCAGAGTTTCCGGGACAGGGGGCCCAGACACTGAAGCTTTCTTT
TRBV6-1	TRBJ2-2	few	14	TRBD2	CASSEGLKLGELFF	TGTGCCAGCAGTGAGGGACTAAAACTCGGGGAGCTGTTTTTT
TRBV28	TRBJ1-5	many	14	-	CASSASAVNQPQHF	TGTGCCAGCAGTGCGTCGGCAGTCAATCAGCCCCAGCATTTT
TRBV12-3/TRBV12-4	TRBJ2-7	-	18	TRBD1	CASSSGTGQGALLYEQYF	TGTGCCAGCAGTTCCGGAACGGGACAGGGGGCATTACTATACGAGCAGTACTTC
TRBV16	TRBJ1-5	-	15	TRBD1	CASSQTTGDGQPQHF	TGTGCCAGCAGCCAAACCACAGGGGACGGGCAGCCCCAGCATTTT
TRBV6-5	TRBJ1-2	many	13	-	CASSYLGDYGYTF	TGTGCCAGCAGTTACTTAGGGGACTATGGCTACACCTTC
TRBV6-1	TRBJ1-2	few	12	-	CASTTGVFGYTF	TGTGCCAGCACCACGGGGGTTTTTGGCTACACCTTC
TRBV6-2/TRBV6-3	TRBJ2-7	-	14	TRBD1	CASSSRDRGAEQYF	TGTGCCAGCAGTTCCCGGGACAGGGGGGCCGAGCAGTACTTC
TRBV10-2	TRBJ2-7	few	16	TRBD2	CASRTSAAGASYEQYF	TGCGCCAGCAGGACCTCAGCAGCGGGAGCCTCCTACGAGCAGTACTTC
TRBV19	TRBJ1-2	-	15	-	CASSMVRGANYGYTF	TGTGCCAGTAGTATGGTCAGGGGAGCTAACTATGGCTACACCTTC
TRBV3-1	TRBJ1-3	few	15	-	CASSQFPGGGNTIYF	TGTGCCAGCAGCCAATTCCCAGGAGGAGGAAACACCATATATTTT
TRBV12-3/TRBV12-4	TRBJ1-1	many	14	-	CASRSGLGNTEAFF	TGTGCCAGCAGGTCGGGCCTCGGGAACACTGAAGCTTTCTTT
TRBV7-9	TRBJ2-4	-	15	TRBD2	CASSHGGIAKNIQYF	TGTGCCAGCAGTCACGGGGGGATAGCCAAAAACATTCAGTACTTC
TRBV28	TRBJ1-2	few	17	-	CASSFLLQGAHNYGYTF	TGTGCCAGCAGTTTTCTCTTACAGGGAGCCCATAACTATGGCTACACCTTC
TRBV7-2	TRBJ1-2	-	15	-	CASSIQSSRLYGYTF	TGTGCCAGCAGCATACAGTCTTCCCGCCTCTATGGCTACACCTTC
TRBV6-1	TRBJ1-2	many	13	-	CASSVQQNYGYTF	TGTGCCAGCAGTGTCCAGCAGAACTATGGCTACACCTTC
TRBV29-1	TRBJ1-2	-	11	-	CSVAGSYGYTF	TGCAGCGTTGCAGGGTCTTATGGCTACACCTTC
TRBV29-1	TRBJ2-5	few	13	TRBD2	CSAVLSGWETQYF	TGCAGCGCCGTCCTTAGCGGGTGGGAGACCCAGTACTTC
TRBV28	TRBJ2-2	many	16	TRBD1	CASSRGGQGGSGELFF	TGTGCCAGCAGTCGAGGGGGACAGGGAGGATCCGGGGAGCTGTTTTTT
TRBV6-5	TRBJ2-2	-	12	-	CASSYQGGELFF	TGTGCCAGCAGTTACCAGGGCGGGGAGCTGTTTTTT
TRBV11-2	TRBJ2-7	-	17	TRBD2	CASSSLSGRLTSYEQYF	TGTGCCAGCAGCTCACTTAGCGGGAGGCTAACGTCCTACGAGCAGTACTTC
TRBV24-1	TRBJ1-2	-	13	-	CATSDPKRGSYTF	TGTGCCACCAGTGACCCTAAGAGGGGGAGCTACACCTTC
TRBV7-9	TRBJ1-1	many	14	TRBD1	CATGGGRGNTEAFF	TGTGCCACCGGAGGGGGCAGGGGGAACACTGAAGCTTTCTTT
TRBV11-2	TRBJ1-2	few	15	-	CASSTRQSPDYGYTF	TGTGCCAGCAGCACACGACAGAGTCCTGACTATGGCTACACCTTC
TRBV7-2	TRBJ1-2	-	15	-	CASSRYTSSNYGYTF	TGTGCCAGCAGCAGATATACATCCTCTAACTATGGCTACACCTTC
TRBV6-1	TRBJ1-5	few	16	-	CASSEGAPYSNQPQHF	TGTGCCAGCAGTGAAGGGGCACCTTATAGCAATCAGCCCCAGCATTTT
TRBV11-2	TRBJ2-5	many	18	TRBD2	CASSLRPGTSGGQETQYF	TGTGCCAGCAGCCTACGCCCCGGGACTAGCGGGGGCCAAGAGACCCAGTACTTC
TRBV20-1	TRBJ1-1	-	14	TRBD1	CSARAAGGNTEAFF	TGCAGTGCTAGAGCGGCAGGGGGGAACACTGAAGCTTTCTTT
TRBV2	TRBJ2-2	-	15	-	CASSRTLRNTGELFF	TGTGCCAGCAGTAGGACTCTCCGGAACACCGGGGAGCTGTTTTTT
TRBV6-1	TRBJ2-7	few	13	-	CASSEREGYEQYF	TGTGCCAGCAGTGAAAGGGAAGGCTACGAGCAGTACTTC
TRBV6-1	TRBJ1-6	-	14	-	CASRTGGADSPLHF	TGTGCCAGCAGAACCGGGGGGGCCGATTCACCCCTCCACTTT
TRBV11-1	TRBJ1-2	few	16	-	CASSRGRTPTEGGYTF	TGTGCCAGCAGCAGAGGCCGGACACCAACTGAAGGGGGCTACACCTTC
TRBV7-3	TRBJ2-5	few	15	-	CASSLVSGVAETQYF	TGTGCCAGCAGCTTAGTTTCGGGGGTTGCAGAGACCCAGTACTTC
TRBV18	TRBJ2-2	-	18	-	CASSPPPMVAENTGELFF	TGTGCCAGCTCACCACCCCCCATGGTAGCGGAAAACACCGGGGAGCTGTTTTTT
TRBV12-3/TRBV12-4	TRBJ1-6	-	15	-	CASSMVGVYNSPLHF	TGTGCCAGCAGTATGGTGGGGGTTTATAATTCACCCCTCCACTTT
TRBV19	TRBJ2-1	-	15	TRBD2	CASSIGLAGSDEQFF	TGTGCCAGTAGTATCGGACTAGCGGGAAGCGATGAGCAGTTCTTC
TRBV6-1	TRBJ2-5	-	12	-	CTSSDTRVLQYF	TGTACCAGCAGTGACACGAGAGTGCTCCAGTACTTC
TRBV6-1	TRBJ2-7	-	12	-	CASSSSGTEQYF	TGTGCCAGCAGCTCCTCCGGGACAGAGCAGTACTTC
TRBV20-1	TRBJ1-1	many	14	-	CSARLSRGITEAFF	TGCAGTGCTAGACTAAGTCGGGGAATCACTGAAGCTTTCTTT
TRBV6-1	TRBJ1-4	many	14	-	CASSQQGANEKLFF	TGTGCCAGCAGTCAACAGGGTGCAAATGAAAAACTGTTTTTT
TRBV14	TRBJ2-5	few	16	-	CASSQDVGLQHGTQYF	TGTGCCAGCAGCCAAGATGTCGGACTTCAACACGGGACCCAGTACTTC
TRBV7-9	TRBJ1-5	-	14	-	CASSGDGGGQPQHF	TGTGCCAGCAGCGGAGACGGGGGAGGACAGCCCCAGCATTTT
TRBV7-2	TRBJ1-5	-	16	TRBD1	CASSRELGQGNQPQHF	TGTGCCAGCAGCCGGGAGTTGGGACAGGGAAATCAGCCCCAGCATTTT
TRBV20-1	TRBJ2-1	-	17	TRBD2	CSASPGLAGGAHNEQFF	TGCAGTGCTTCCCCGGGACTAGCGGGAGGTGCCCACAATGAGCAGTTCTTC
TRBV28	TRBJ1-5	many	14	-	CASFRRGGNQPQHF	TGTGCCAGCTTTAGAAGGGGTGGCAATCAGCCCCAGCATTTT
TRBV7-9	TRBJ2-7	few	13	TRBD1	CASSDSTGNEQYF	TGTGCCAGCAGCGACTCGACAGGGAACGAGCAGTACTTC
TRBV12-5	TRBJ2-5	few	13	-	CASGPPRGETQYF	TGTGCTAGTGGTCCACCAAGGGGAGAGACCCAGTACTTC
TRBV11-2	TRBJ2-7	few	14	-	CASSFWRSSYEQYF	TGTGCCAGCAGCTTTTGGCGGAGCTCCTACGAGCAGTACTTC
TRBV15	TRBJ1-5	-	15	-	CATSRLSGEAQPQHF	TGTGCCACCAGCAGATTATCAGGGGAGGCACAGCCCCAGCATTTT
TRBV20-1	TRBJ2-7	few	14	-	CSASHREPPYEQYF	TGCAGTGCCTCCCACAGGGAACCACCCTACGAGCAGTACTTC